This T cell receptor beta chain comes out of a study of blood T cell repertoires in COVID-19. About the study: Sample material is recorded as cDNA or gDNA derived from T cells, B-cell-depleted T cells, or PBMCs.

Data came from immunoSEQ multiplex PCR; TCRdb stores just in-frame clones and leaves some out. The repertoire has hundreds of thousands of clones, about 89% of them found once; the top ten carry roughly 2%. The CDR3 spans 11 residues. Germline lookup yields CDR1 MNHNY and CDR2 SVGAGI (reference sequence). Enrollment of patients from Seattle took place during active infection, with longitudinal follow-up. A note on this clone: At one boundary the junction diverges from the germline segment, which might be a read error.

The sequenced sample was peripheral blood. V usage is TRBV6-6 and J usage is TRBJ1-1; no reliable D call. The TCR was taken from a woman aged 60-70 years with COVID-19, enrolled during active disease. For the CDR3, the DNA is TGTGCCAGCAGTGACGACACCGAAGCTTTCTTT. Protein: CASSDDTEAFF.